This record covers a single TCR beta chain. This clonotype has a count of ten or more. The antigen it binds to is not known. No per-base quality is available; no much larger clone lies one base away. This sample is drawn from a study of CD8+CD57+ T cells in acquired aplastic anemia (dated by TCRdb to between 2017 and 2018). With respect to the entire study: A mean of roughly 3.2 ug of DNA, ranging from roughly 0.17 to 30 ug, was extracted from sorted CD4+ and CD8+ cells. Summary of the overall study and its limitations: Between patients and healthy controls, no significant difference in CD8+ Simpson's diversity was found (P=0.060). Although some 28 CD8+ CDR3 sequences were shared by patients and controls, these sequences appeared highly expressed in patients and within the immunodominant clones of patients.

The germline V gene supplies CDR1 SQVTM and CDR2 ANQGSEA. The CDR3 covers 12 residues, taking in both the cysteine and the phenylalanine. Only CDR3 DNA is held: 36 bases, read in frame from base 1. Trimming takes 6 bases from V and 4 bases from J, and the germline ends sit 12 bases apart. TCR repertoires of sorted CD4+ and CD8+ blood T cells from severe aplastic anemia patients and healthy subjects were deep-sequenced in the study. Ficoll-Paque density gradient centrifugation was used to isolate peripheral blood mononuclear cells. Before DNA extraction, CD4+ and CD8+ T cells were sorted with FACS or magnetic beads. Profiling of TCR beta VDJ combinations and CDR3 sequences used genomic DNA as the template. An Illumina HiSeq 2000 was the platform used for TCR repertoire sequencing. The study's processing was this. Repertoire assessment relied on Simpson's diversity index, CDR3 size and DJ length profiles, and TRBV/TRBJ rearrangement plots. The most abundant DNA sequence in the deep sequencing data was taken as the immunodominant clone. CDR3 amino acid sequences were checked for sharing across subjects and were also compared against the VDJdb database and published repertoires. The raw public reads went through TCRdb reprocessing: fastp at Q25, MiXCR clone calling, in-frame beta chains kept. Identical CDR3 protein sequences are pooled into one entry, listed with their most common genes and DNA. The V and J calls were not made by the authors but by TCRdb's processing. The sample records around 180,000 distinct CDR3 sequences, around three fifths of which are singletons. About 43% of the sample is held by the ten biggest clonotypes.

The chain is made from TRBV29-1 and TRBJ1-2, with no confidently assigned D gene. The sequenced sample consisted of sorted CD4+, CD8+, or CD8+CD57+ T cells (not recorded which) from PBMCs. The source of this sequence is a human donor with severe aplastic anemia or a healthy control (not recorded which). The CDR3 protein: CSVGSDTYGYTF. At the DNA level, the sequence is TGCAGCGTGGGGAGTGACACCTATGGCTACACCTTC.